This T cell receptor (beta chain) was found in a study of blood T cell repertoires in COVID-19. Germline values: CDR1 SEHNR, CDR2 FQNEAQ (reference sequence). This CDR3 has 12 amino acids. The V gene lost 10 bases and the J gene lost 5 bases, with 11 bases spanning the gap. Method: immunoSEQ multiplex PCR; TCRdb's copy keeps in-frame clones and lacks some. The sample shows 160,000 or so clones, around 89% of them seen only once. V and J are TRBV7-9 and TRBJ2-2, with a weak D call TRBD2 (5 bases). The sample taken for sequencing was peripheral blood. This receptor was obtained from a man aged 60-69 years with acute or convalescent COVID-19. The CDR3 DNA reads TGTGCCACCCTGCGAGGGACCGGGGAGCTGTTTTTT. This codes for CATLRGTGELFF.